Described below is a single TCR beta chain sequence and its context. The antigen is undetermined. Researchers used 5'RACE with constant-segment primers to make TCR alpha and TCR beta cDNA libraries that carry sample barcodes and UMIs. TCRdb re-derived calls from the 5' RACE reads in MiXCR, one entry per CDR3 protein. The table lists 470,000 or so distinct CDR3 sequences, about 20% of them singletons, with 8.4% in the top ten. This record belongs to a study of T-cell memory formation after mild COVID-19. Study outcomes and limitations: Contracting CD4+ clones lay largely in CM and EM, with CD8+ ones residing in EMRA. Cross-reactive memory seemingly joined, as some responding clones were found in pre-infection memory. Day 15 to 85 contracting clones showed balanced CD4/CD8; later expanders leaned CD4+.

In germline, CDR1 is SEHNR, CDR2 FQNEAQ (reference sequence). The CDR3 length is 13 residues. V was pared by 4 bases and J by 2 bases, with 7 bases between. V is TRBV7-9 and J is TRBJ2-3; D gene ambiguous. The specimen sequenced was PBMCs or a T cell subset sorted from them (not recorded which). This receptor was taken from an adult woman who had mild COVID-19 (a few samples of this study predate the infection). Cell type and time point are not known. CDR3 in DNA: TGTGCCAGCAGCTCCTATTTCACAGATACGCAGTATTTT. Its protein product is CASSSYFTDTQYF.